The 29 T cell receptor beta chains in this list originate from one sample, sequenced in a study of blood T cell repertoires in COVID-19. Clones were sequenced by immunoSEQ multiplex PCR, and TCRdb holds only the in-frame ones, with some missing. The table lists some 340,000 clones, around nine tenths of them singletons. The material sequenced was PBMCs or T cells enriched from blood (not recorded which). All receptors derive from a woman between 25 and 40 years old who had been exposed to COVID-19.

V is TRBV6-5 and J is TRBJ2-1; D gene unclear. CDR3 length: 16 residues. V was cut by 0 bases and J by 2 bases, with 11 bases left in between. In germline, CDR1 is MNHEY, CDR2 SVGAGI. CDR3 in amino acids: CASSYSLQPPYNEQFF. The CDR3 DNA reads TGTGCCAGCAGTTACTCGTTACAGCCGCCCTACAATGAGCAGTTCTTC.

J is TRBJ1-3 and V is TRBV2; no clear D gene. The germline gives CDR1 SNHLY, CDR2 FYNNEI. V lost 7 bases and J 0 bases, leaving 7 bases between the germline ends. The CDR3 has 13 amino acids. The CDR3 DNA reads TGTGCCAGCAAGAGGGACTCTGGAAACACCATATATTTT. This encodes CASKRDSGNTIYF.

The chain combines TRBV15 with TRBJ1-2; possible D gene TRBD1, 6 bases. V shed 0 bases and J shed 9 bases, with 11 bases lying between them. This CDR3 region has 13 residues. The germline V gene has CDR1 LNHNV and CDR2 YYDKDF (reference sequence). The CDR3 reads CATSRDLGASYTF. The CDR3 region has the DNA TGTGCCACCAGCAGAGATTTGGGGGCTAGCTACACCTTC.

The chain is built from TRBV4-2 and TRBJ1-3; TRBD1 might be the D (6 bases). With 4 bases removed from V and 0 bases from J, the gap between germline ends came to 13 bases. The CDR3 covers 16 residues. Germline V gene data show CDR1 as LGHNA and CDR2 as YNFKEQ. CDR3 bases: TGTGCCAGCAGCCCCCAACAGGGCTTCTCTGGAAACACCATATATTTT. Translated: CASSPQQGFSGNTIYF.

Here the CDR3 reads CASSLGRTGNMNTEAFF. The CDR3 nucleotides are TGTGCCAGCAGCTTAGGGCGAACAGGGAATATGAACACTGAAGCTTTCTTT. The chain has TRBV7-9 and TRBJ1-1, with D maybe TRBD1 (6 bases). The CDR3 covers 17 residues. Germline CDR1 and CDR2: SEHNR and FQNEAQ (reference sequence). The V end lost 1 base, the J end lost 0 bases, and 15 bases lay between the germline ends. The entire variable domain, with the rest obtained from reference TRBV7-9 and TRBJ1-1, is as follows: DTGVSQNPRHKITKRGQNVTFRCDPISEHNRLYWYRQTLGQGPEFLTYFQNEAQLEKSRLLSDRFSAERPKGSFSTLEIQRTEQGDSAMYLCASSLGRTGNMNTEAFFGQGTRLTVV.

The CDR3 DNA is TGCGCCAGCAGCCAAGGGACAGGGGGAAGCACAGATACGCAGTATTTT. It specifies CASSQGTGGSTDTQYF. This chain uses TRBV4-3 with TRBJ2-3; TRBD1 aligns across 10 bases. CDR3 length: 16 residues. CDR1 is LGHNA and CDR2 is YSLEER in the germline V gene. The trim removed 1 base at V and 0 bases at J, leaving 1 base unmatched.

This chain links TRBV5-1 with TRBJ1-4; D call uncertain. The germline V and J ends were trimmed by 0 bases and 8 bases, with 17 bases remaining between them. This CDR3 contains 16 residues. Germline V gene sequence: CDR1 SGHRS, CDR2 YFSETQ. CDR3 in amino acids: CASSLAPPGLGEKLFF. DNA for the CDR3: TGCGCCAGCAGCTTGGCCCCGCCAGGCCTTGGCGAAAAACTGTTTTTT.

V and J are TRBV29-1 and TRBJ2-1; a possible D gene is TRBD2 (6 bases). The CDR3 runs to 11 residues. The V end lost 7 bases, the J end lost 9 bases, and 13 bases lay between the germline ends. Germline V gene data show CDR1 as SQVTM and CDR2 as ANQGSEA. The CDR3 is CSGWWDFEQFF. The CDR3 DNA reads as TGCAGCGGGTGGTGGGACTTTGAGCAGTTCTTC.

The CDR3 reads CASSARGQGTYYGYTF. CDR3 bases: TGTGCCAGCAGTGCCCGGGGACAGGGGACTTACTATGGCTACACCTTC. This chain joins TRBV28 and TRBJ1-2; TRBD1 aligns across 10 bases. Germline CDR1 is MDHEN and CDR2 is SYDVKM. The CDR3 has 16 amino acids. J lost 3 bases, V lost 5 bases, and 9 bases had no gene match.

This rearrangement joins TRBV5-6 to TRBJ1-2; no clear D. There are 12 residues in the CDR3. From germline, CDR1 is SGHDT and CDR2 YYEEEE. Trimming left V 4 bases short and J 2 bases short, with 6 bases between. CDR3 residues: CASSGRNYGYTF. The CDR3 DNA sequence: TGTGCCAGCAGCGGCAGAAACTATGGCTACACCTTC.

This chain links TRBV12-3 or TRBV12-4 with TRBJ1-1; D is unclear. Between the trimmed V and J ends, which lost 6 bases and 6 bases, there was a span of 14 bases. The CDR3 consists of 13 residues. CDR3 region: CASSRRFEAEAFF. CDR3 DNA: TGTGCCAGCAGCCGAAGATTTGAGGCTGAAGCTTTCTTT.

CDR3 sequence: CASSRTSGAYNEQFF. The CDR3 DNA is TGTGCCAGCAGCCGGACTAGCGGGGCCTACAATGAGCAGTTCTTC. This sequence joins TRBV7-2 and TRBJ2-1; 12 bases line up with TRBD2. The ends lost 5 bases at V and 2 bases at J; junction bases unmatched: 1. CDR1 is SGHTA, CDR2 FQGNSA, per germline. The CDR3 has 15 residues.

The chain employs TRBV4-2 and TRBJ1-4; no firm D call. Germline assignment: CDR1 LGHNA and CDR2 YNFKEQ. Trimming removed 1 base from V and 5 bases from J, with 14 bases in between. The CDR3 is made up of 16 amino acids. The CDR3: CASSQGGNRGNEKLFF. CDR3 bases: TGTGCCAGCAGCCAAGGAGGGAACCGTGGGAATGAAAAACTGTTTTTT.

The V call is TRBV7-2, the J call TRBJ1-2, with a weak D call TRBD1 (6 bases). CDR3 length: 16 amino acids. Germline CDR1 SGHTA, CDR2 FQGNSA. V was cut by 3 bases and J by 4 bases, with 18 bases left in between. The CDR3 coding sequence is TGTGCCAGCAGCTTGCAAATCAGGACAGATCTCTATGGCTACACCTTC. As protein: CASSLQIRTDLYGYTF. Drawing the rest from reference TRBV7-2 and TRBJ1-2, the complete variable domain is GAGVSQSPSNKVTEKGKDVELRCDPISGHTALYWYRQSLGQGLEFLIYFQGNSAPDKSGLPSDRFSAERTGGSVSTLTIQRTQQEDSAVYLCASSLQIRTDLYGYTFGSGTRLTVV.

The rearrangement joins TRBV7-9 to TRBJ1-1; D is ambiguous. With 3 bases removed from V and 2 bases from J, the gap between germline ends came to 4 bases. Germline V lookup: CDR1 SEHNR, CDR2 FQNEAQ (reference sequence). The CDR3 sequence is 12 residues long. This CDR3 reads CASSFKNTEAFF. CDR3 DNA sequence: TGTGCCAGCAGCTTCAAAAACACTGAAGCTTTCTTT.

This clone was observed many times. The chain has TRBV2 and TRBJ2-7, with D hard to call. This CDR3 spans 16 amino acids. Germline CDR1 reads SNHLY; CDR2 reads FYNNEI. Deletions cut 6 bases from V and 4 bases from J, with 22 bases between. The CDR3 bases are TGTGCCAGCAGATCCTCCGGGTCCCGTCCGGTTTACGAGCAGTACTTC. Protein: CASRSSGSRPVYEQYF.

The V and J genes are TRBV5-1 and TRBJ2-3; 9 positions agree with TRBD1. The germline V gene has CDR1 SGHRS and CDR2 YFSETQ. The CDR3 contains 14 residues. The J segment lost 6 bases and the V segment lost 4 bases, leaving 6 bases of the junction unmatched. The CDR3 nucleotides are TGCGCCAGCAGCGAAGGGACAGGGAGGGATACGCAGTATTTT. Translation gives CASSEGTGRDTQYF.

The V call is TRBV5-4, the J call TRBJ1-2; TRBD1 matches at 9 bases. After removal of 0 bases from V and 8 bases from J, the junction contained 5 bases not matched to a gene. This CDR3 comprises 14 residues. Looked up from germline, CDR1 is SGHNT and CDR2 is YYREEE (reference sequence). Here the CDR3 reads CASSLEQGAEGYTF. The CDR3 DNA is TGTGCCAGCAGCTTGGAACAGGGGGCGGAAGGCTACACCTTC.

Remarks on this clone: The sample carries other DNA sequences with the same CDR3. The J gene is TRBJ1-5, the V gene TRBV18; D uncertain. This CDR3 contains 14 residues. Germline V gene data show CDR1 as KGHSH and CDR2 as LQKENI. V lost 9 bases to trimming and J lost 5 bases, with 17 bases between them. CDR3 sequence: CASSPLSGDQPQHF. The CDR3 DNA follows: TGTGCCAGTTCCCCCCTCTCCGGGGATCAGCCCCAGCATTTT.

This chain joins TRBV9 and TRBJ2-7; a weak D match, TRBD1 (6 bases). Germline V gene sequence: CDR1 SGDLS, CDR2 YYNGEE. Trimming left V 3 bases short and J 6 bases short, with 16 bases between. This CDR3 spans 14 amino acids. The CDR3: CASSAGTTPREQYF. As DNA, the CDR3 is TGTGCCAGCAGCGCCGGGACAACCCCCCGCGAGCAGTACTTC.

This clone was observed a single time. The J gene is TRBJ1-1, the V gene TRBV6-4; no clear D gene. Germline values: CDR1 MRHNA, CDR2 SNTAGT. The V end lost 6 bases, the J end lost 0 bases, and 14 bases lay between the germline ends. This CDR3 spans 15 amino acids. The CDR3 sequence: CASSPEHPMNTEAFF. The CDR3 DNA follows: TGTGCCAGCAGCCCCGAGCACCCCATGAACACTGAAGCTTTCTTT.

This clone showed up just once. The V and J genes are TRBV5-8 and TRBJ2-5; the match to TRBD1 covers 10 bases. J lost 5 bases, V lost 3 bases, and 7 bases had no gene match. The CDR3 consists of 15 residues. CDR1 SGHTS and CDR2 YDEGEE come from the germline V gene. The CDR3 loop is CASSSSGTGVETQYF. The CDR3 DNA follows: TGTGCCAGCAGCTCCTCCGGGACAGGGGTTGAGACCCAGTACTTC. Drawing the rest from reference TRBV5-8 and TRBJ2-5, the complete variable domain is EAGVTQSPTHLIKTRGQQATLRCSPISGHTSVYWYQQALGLGLQFLLWYDEGEERNRGNFPPRFSGRQFPNYSSELNVNALELEDSALYLCASSSSGTGVETQYFGPGTRLLVL.

The genes are TRBV13 and TRBJ1-1; D might be TRBD1 (5 bases). Germline-derived CDR1 and CDR2 are PRHDT and FYEKMQ (reference sequence). The CDR3 is made up of 15 amino acids. V was pared by 5 bases and J by 5 bases, with 18 bases between. CDR3 sequence (DNA): TGTGCCAGCAGCCCACTGGACACCTTGGGGACTGAAGCTTTCTTT. It encodes CASSPLDTLGTEAFF.

The gene calls are TRBV5-4 and TRBJ1-2, with 7 nucleotides matching TRBD1. Losses at the gene ends were 4 bases for V and 7 bases for J; bases not matched to a gene: 13. The CDR3 runs 15 residues. Per the germline V gene, CDR1 is SGHNT and CDR2 is YYREEE (reference sequence). DNA for the CDR3: TGTGCCAGCAGCGCCCCCGGGACAGTCAGGAGTGGCTACACCTTC. Translation gives CASSAPGTVRSGYTF.

The J gene is TRBJ1-2, the V gene TRBV6-5, with D unresolved. The CDR3 has 13 residues. V was shortened by 6 bases and J by 3 bases, with 11 bases between the two germline ends. CDR1 and CDR2 from the germline V gene are MNHEY and SVGAGI. The CDR3 is CASRSETYYGYTF. In nucleotides, the CDR3 is TGTGCCAGCAGGTCAGAGACTTACTATGGCTACACCTTC.

This chain connects TRBV11-2 to TRBJ2-7; tentatively, D is TRBD1 (6 bases). CDR3 length: 15 residues. Germline V gives CDR1 SGHAT, CDR2 FQNNGV. Between the trimmed V and J ends, which lost 5 bases and 5 bases, there was a span of 19 bases. The CDR3 region has the DNA TGTGCCAGCAGCATACTGCGAACAGGGTACAACGAGCAGTACTTC. Its translation is CASSILRTGYNEQYF. The variable domain in full, completed from reference TRBV11-2 and TRBJ2-7, reads EAGVAQSPRYKIIEKRQSVAFWCNPISGHATLYWYQQILGQGPKLLIQFQNNGVVDDSQLPKDRFSAERLKGVDSTLKIQPAKLEDSAVYLCASSILRTGYNEQYFGPGTRLTVT.

The chain joins TRBV9 to TRBJ1-2; D not certain. V dropped 3 bases and J dropped 1 base, with 10 bases sitting between them. Germline CDR1 and CDR2: SGDLS and YYNGEE. The CDR3 loop spans 14 amino acids. CDR3 loop: CASSEQANNYGYTF. The CDR3 bases are TGTGCCAGCAGCGAACAAGCGAATAACTATGGCTACACCTTC.

The chain joins TRBV19 to TRBJ2-2; TRBD2 agrees at 9 bases. Losses at the gene ends were 1 base for V and 6 bases for J; bases not matched to a gene: 6. The V gene's germline CDR1 is LNHDA and CDR2 SQIVND (reference sequence). The CDR3 loop spans 16 amino acids. In nucleotides, the CDR3 is TGTGCCAGTAGTATAGGCGGGGGGGCCGTTCCCGGGGAGCTGTTTTTT. As protein: CASSIGGGAVPGELFF.

The CDR3 reads CASSHRVSYGYTF. DNA of the CDR3: TGTGCCAGCAGCCACAGGGTATCCTATGGCTACACCTTC. The rearrangement links TRBV9 to TRBJ1-2, with D possibly TRBD1 on 6 matching bases. Germline CDR1 is SGDLS and CDR2 is YYNGEE. There are 13 residues in the CDR3. V was shortened by 4 bases and J by 4 bases, with 11 bases between the two germline ends.